This T cell receptor (beta chain) was retrieved from a study of vaccination effects on CD4 cells after COVID-19 (dated by TCRdb to 2022 to 2024). Regarding the research as a whole: Participants received two doses of either the BNT162b2 or the mRNA-1273 mRNA SARS-CoV-2 vaccine. Pre-vaccine samples were collected from a couple of convalescent patients 16 days and one week before the first dose, corresponding to 142 and 148 days after COVID-19 diagnosis. SARS-CoV-2 spike-specific CD4+ TCR repertoires from before and after mRNA vaccination were compared in COVID-19 convalescent patients and in infection-naive vaccine recipients. The full study included roughly 11 COVID-19 convalescent patients and a handful of SARS-CoV-2-naive healthy vaccine recipients. The Oncomine TCR Beta short-read assay on an Illumina iSeq 100 was used to sequence cultures from other donors in the study. The study at large found these results: The study was limited by a small number of convalescent patients and lacked early post-infection timepoints. At late post-vaccination timepoints, both infection-induced and vaccine-induced clones showed marked clonal contraction, consistent with waning T cell responses. For convalescent patients, new clones induced by the vaccine made up most of the post-vaccine spike-reactive repertoire, and these new clones were largely distinct from the clones induced by infection.

The CDR3 measures 17 amino acids from cysteine to phenylalanine. Only the CDR3 DNA is retained, 51 bases long and in frame from the first base. V lost 7 bases and J lost 4 bases; the stretch between them is 23 bases long. CDR1 and CDR2 were assigned from the germline V gene as SGDLS and YYNGEE. Libraries were made using the immunoSEQ multiplex PCR assay. DNA from the cultured, isolated CD4+ T cells was subjected to TCR beta CDR3 sequencing. Per the original workflow: Non-productive TCR sequences were discarded, and reads were trimmed to the CDR3 region, with only CDR3s of 7 or more amino acids retained. The MANAFEST web app was used to pick out antigen-specific clonotypes by comparing their expansion in peptide wells with that in reference cultures. Positive clones required FDR<0.05 expansion versus reference and all other wells, odds ratio above 5, and frequency above 0.1% in two replicate wells. Clonotypes significantly expanded in SARS-CoV-2 spike wells and in at least one common cold coronavirus spike condition were defined as cross-reactive. CDR3 similarity was assessed by Levenshtein distance with the stringdist R package, and unrooted trees were built with ape in R 3.6.1. TCRdb retrieved this table from immuneACCESS and kept in-frame rearrangements only. Not all clones are present; in checked studies, unresolved V genes account for under half, and no reason is known for the remainder. Clone size and the V and J calls come from that table; the DNA yielded D and trimming. For this sample the table gives 17,000 or so clones, of which around 76% were detected only once. The ten largest account for roughly 15% of the sample.

To identify antigen-specific CD4+ T cell clonotypes by their expansion, the ViraFEST assay first stimulated PBMC with viral peptide pools and then applied TCR sequencing. After roughly 11 days of culture, CD4+ T cells were isolated with the EasySep CD4+ T cell isolation kit. PCR-confirmed SARS-CoV-2 infection had occurred in convalescent patients between March and December 2020, before the Alpha, Beta and Delta variants emerged in the United States. Some 2 million PBMC per well were cultured with about 9.6 ug/ml peptides in IMDM containing approximately 4.7% human AB serum, approximately 10 IU/ml IL-2 and gentamicin. Half of the culture medium was replaced with fresh IL-2-containing medium on days 3 and 7. Unless noted otherwise, every peptide stimulation condition was grown in triplicate wells. PBMC were separated from whole blood using Ficoll-Paque Plus gradient centrifugation and were then either cryopreserved at -140C or used fresh. Overlapping peptide pools spanned the spike proteins of SARS-CoV-2 and the common cold coronaviruses HCoV-NL63, HCoV-OC43 and HCoV-229E. The QIAamp micro DNA kit was used to extract genomic DNA from the cultured CD4+ T cells.

For this clone: Its antigen remains unidentified. Base quality data are lacking; no much larger clone is found one base away.

The TCR sequence derives from a human donor who had a prior SARS-CoV-2 infection. The sequencing here drew on CD4+ T cells from PBMCs cultured with SARS-CoV-2 spike peptides, taken before COVID-19 vaccination. The sample's cell subset or site label, in plain terms: SARS-CoV-2 spike overlapping peptide pool stimulation. The V and J genes are TRBV9 and TRBJ2-2; the D gene assignment is ambiguous. This receptor has the CDR3 CASSLGPGGIGTGELFF. The bases are TGTGCCAGCTCTCTGGGCCCTGGTGGGATTGGCACCGGGGAGCTGTTTTTT.